This T cell receptor (beta chain) was obtained from a study of PD-1 blockade in classical Hodgkin lymphoma (dated by TCRdb to about 2020). With regard to the full study: Nivolumab dosing was 3 mg/kg intravenously every 2 weeks, continuing until either disease progression or unacceptable toxicity. The study used TCR beta sequencing and CyTOF to define a peripheral blood immune signature of response to PD-1 blockade in classical Hodgkin lymphoma.

Results the study describes overall, beyond this receptor: Diversity was lower in patients who began nivolumab less than 1 year after ASCT, so these patients were left out of later analyses to avoid confounding by immune reconstitution. Baseline TCR diversity was reported as lower in newly diagnosed patients than in healthy donors, and lower still in relapsed/refractory patients. By C4D1, a significant rise was seen in CD4+ TCR diversity but not in CD8+ TCR diversity (p=0.0027 vs p=0.16), and the rise was most apparent among complete responders (p=0.02). Only a single clinical trial cohort was studied, and what caused the repertoire differences, possibly disease activity or prior therapy, remained undefined. Baseline diversity similar to that of newly diagnosed patients was observed in trial patients achieving complete response, whereas significantly lower diversity was observed in partial responders and progressors.

With respect to this clone: Its antigen is not yet known. Base-call qualities are not available, and no considerably larger clone is one nucleotide away.

The germline V gene provides CDR1 SGHRS and CDR2 YFSETQ. From cysteine to phenylalanine, the CDR3 is 17 amino acids long. Only the CDR3 part of the read is kept: 51 bases, read in frame from the first base. The Qiagen DNeasy kit was used to extract genomic DNA from unsorted PBMCs and from the negatively selected CD4+ and CD8+ fractions. Amplification of TCR beta CDR3 regions was done by immunoSEQ multiplex PCR with primers that anneal to V and J segments. A synthetic immune receptor repertoire was used to minimize amplification bias, and any residual bias was removed computationally once sequencing was done. For the original study's pipeline: Custom Python scripts were used to quantify repertoire diversity as the Shannon entropy index. Unsorted, CD4+ and CD8+ repertoires were analyzed separately, except in combined analyses where CD4+ and CD8+ sequences were merged in silico. A clone counted as expanded when the clone's frequency after treatment rose at least 2-fold relative to C1D1, and clones undetected at baseline were given a pseudocount of 0.5. Clones with 0 or 1 copy at C1D1 were defined as singleton clones, while clones with 2 or more copies were defined as non-singleton clones. Clones expanded in unsorted samples were assigned a CD4+, CD8+ or unknown annotation through matching of protein sequences in sorted samples from the same patient. Wilcoxon tests were applied to paired samples to test diversity changes from C1D1 to C4D1. TCRdb's version of the immuneACCESS table is confined to in-frame rearrangements and falls short of the full clone set. An unresolved V gene accounts for under half of the shortfall where checked; the remainder is of unknown origin. V, J and clone size are those of that table, while D and trimming were read from the DNA. The table for this sample lists 28,000 or so clones; 80% of them were counted only once. The ten most abundant clones make up under 20% of the sample.

The sample's time point, from its label and the paper: cycle 4 day 1 (C4D1), after five to seven weeks of nivolumab. Every trial patient had relapsed after autologous stem cell transplantation, and cohorts A, B and C differed in prior brentuximab vedotin exposure. The trial cohort comprised some 60 patients with relapsed/refractory classical Hodgkin lymphoma whose best overall responses were complete response, partial response or progressive disease. Trial patients were treated with single-agent nivolumab in the multi-cohort phase II CheckMate 205 trial. An independent review committee assessed best overall response by applying the 2007 International Working Group response criteria. Trial PBMCs were obtained immediately prior to nivolumab initiation (C1D1) and on therapy at cycle 2 day 1 and cycle 4 day 1. Peripheral blood was collected in 8 mL Vacutainer Cell Preparation Tubes, from which PBMCs were isolated by centrifugation and then cryopreserved.

The rearranged segments are TRBV5-1 and TRBJ2-5, with TRBD2 matching 11 junction bases. The DNA end is a closer match to TRBJ2-7, so the J assignment may be wrong. The sequences come from peripheral blood mononuclear cells (PBMCs), collected before the fourth cycle of nivolumab. The source of this sequence is a human donor with classical Hodgkin lymphoma. The nucleotide sequence reads as follows: TGCGCCAGCAGCTTGGGGACTAGCGGGCTGAGCTCCTACGAGCAGTACTTC. It codes for CASSLGTSGLSSYEQYF.